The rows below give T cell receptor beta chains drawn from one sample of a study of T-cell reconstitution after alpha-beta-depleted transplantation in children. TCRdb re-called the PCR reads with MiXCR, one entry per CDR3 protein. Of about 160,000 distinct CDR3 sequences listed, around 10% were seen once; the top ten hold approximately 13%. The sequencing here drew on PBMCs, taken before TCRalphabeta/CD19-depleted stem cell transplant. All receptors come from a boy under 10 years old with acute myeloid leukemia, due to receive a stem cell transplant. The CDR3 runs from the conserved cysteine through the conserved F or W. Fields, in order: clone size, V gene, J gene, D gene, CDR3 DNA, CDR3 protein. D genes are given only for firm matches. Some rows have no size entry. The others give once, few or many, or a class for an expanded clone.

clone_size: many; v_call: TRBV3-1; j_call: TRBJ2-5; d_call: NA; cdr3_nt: TGTGCCAGCAGCCAGGAACCACCGAGGGAGACCCAGTACTTC; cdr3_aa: CASSQEPPRETQYF
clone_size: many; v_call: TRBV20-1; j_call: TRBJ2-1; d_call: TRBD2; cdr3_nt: TGCAGTGCTAGCCCGGGACTAGTTATCGTCAATGAGCAGTTCTTC; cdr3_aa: CSASPGLVIVNEQFF
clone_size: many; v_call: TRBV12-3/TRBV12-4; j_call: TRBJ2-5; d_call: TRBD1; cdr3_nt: TGTGCCAGCAGTGCCCACCGGACAGGGGAGAGGGGGGAGACCCAGTACTTC; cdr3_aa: CASSAHRTGERGETQYF
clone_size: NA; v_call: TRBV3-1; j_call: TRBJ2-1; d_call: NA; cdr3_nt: TGTGCCTCCTGCCAAATTGTTGGGACTTCCTCTCCCCAAGTTGGCAATGAGCAGTTCTTC; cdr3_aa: CASCQIVGTSSPQVGNEQFF
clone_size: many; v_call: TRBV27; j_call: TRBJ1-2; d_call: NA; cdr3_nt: TGTGCCAGCAGTTTGACTTTACAGGGAGATGGCTACACCTTC; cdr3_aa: CASSLTLQGDGYTF
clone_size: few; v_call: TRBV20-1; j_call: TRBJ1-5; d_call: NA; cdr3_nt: TGCTGTGCGGAAGGGGGAGATTATAGCAATCAGCCCCAGCATTTT; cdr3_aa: CCAEGGDYSNQPQHF
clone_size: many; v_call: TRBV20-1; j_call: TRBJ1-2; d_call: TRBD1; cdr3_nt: TGCAGTGCACCGATATATGCCGGGACAGGGGGTGGCTACACCTTC; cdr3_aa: CSAPIYAGTGGGYTF
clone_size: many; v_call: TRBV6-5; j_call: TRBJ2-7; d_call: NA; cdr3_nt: TGTGCCAGCAGTTACACCCGTACGGACAGAATCTACGAGCAGTACTTC; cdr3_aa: CASSYTRTDRIYEQYF
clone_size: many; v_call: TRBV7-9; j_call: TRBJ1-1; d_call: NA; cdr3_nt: TGTGCCAGCAGCACAGGGTGGGGTGAAGCTTTCTTT; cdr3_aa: CASSTGWGEAFF
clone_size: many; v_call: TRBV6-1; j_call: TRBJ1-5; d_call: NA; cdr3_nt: TGTGCCATCAGATCCACCGGGACGGCCAATCAGCCCCAGCATTTT; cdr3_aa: CAIRSTGTANQPQHF
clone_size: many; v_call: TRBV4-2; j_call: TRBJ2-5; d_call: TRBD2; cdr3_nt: TGTGCCAGCAGCCAAGATCCTTGGCGGGGGGGCCCGGAGACCCAGTACTTC; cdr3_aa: CASSQDPWRGGPETQYF
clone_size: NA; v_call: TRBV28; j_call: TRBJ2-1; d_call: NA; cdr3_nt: TGTGCCAAGTCCGGGGCCGCCGTTCAGGACTACAATGAGCAGTTCTTC; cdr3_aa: CAKSGAAVQDYNEQFF
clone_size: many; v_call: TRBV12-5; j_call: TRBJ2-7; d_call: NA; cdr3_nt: TGTGCTAGTGGTTTGGTACCGACCGACGAGCAGTACTTC; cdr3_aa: CASGLVPTDEQYF
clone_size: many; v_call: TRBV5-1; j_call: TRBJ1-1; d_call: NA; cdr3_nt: TGCGCCAGCAGCTTGGTGGGGGGACTGTTGGCAAACACTGAAGCTTTCTTT; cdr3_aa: CASSLVGGLLANTEAFF
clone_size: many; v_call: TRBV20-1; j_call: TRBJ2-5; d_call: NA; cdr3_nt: TGCAGTGCTAGAGATCTTCTTCGATCCCAGGTCTCCAGTCCCCAAGAGACCCAGTACTTC; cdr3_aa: CSARDLLRSQVSSPQETQYF
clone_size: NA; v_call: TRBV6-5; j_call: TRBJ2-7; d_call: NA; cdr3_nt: TGTGCCAGCAGTTGGGGACCGGCTAGCAACGACGAGCAGTACTTC; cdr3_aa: CASSWGPASNDEQYF
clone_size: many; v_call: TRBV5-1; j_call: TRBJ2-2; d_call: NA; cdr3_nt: TGCGCCAGCAGCGAGGGTGCTGGTGTGAACACCGGGGAGCTGTTTTTT; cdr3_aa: CASSEGAGVNTGELFF
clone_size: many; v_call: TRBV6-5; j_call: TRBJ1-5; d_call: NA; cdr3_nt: TGTGCCAGCAGTTACTCAGGGTCGGGCAATCAGCCCCAGCATTTT; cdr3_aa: CASSYSGSGNQPQHF
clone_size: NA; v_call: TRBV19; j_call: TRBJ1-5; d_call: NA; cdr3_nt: TGTGCCAGTAGCATGAATCTGGGTCAGCCCCAGCATTTT; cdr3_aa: CASSMNLGQPQHF
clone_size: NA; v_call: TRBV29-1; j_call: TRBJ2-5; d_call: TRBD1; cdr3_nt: TGCAGCGTCGCCACAGGGGAAGAGACCCAGTACTTC; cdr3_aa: CSVATGEETQYF
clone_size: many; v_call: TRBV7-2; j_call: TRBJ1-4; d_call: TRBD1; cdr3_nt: TGTGCCAGCAGATTGGGCGGGACAGGGAATGAAAAACTGTTTTTT; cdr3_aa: CASRLGGTGNEKLFF
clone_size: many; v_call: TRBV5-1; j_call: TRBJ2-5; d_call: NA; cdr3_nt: TGCGCCAGCAGGAGGGGAGAGACCCAGTACTTC; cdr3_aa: CASRRGETQYF
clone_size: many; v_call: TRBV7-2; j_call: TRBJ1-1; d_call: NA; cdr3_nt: TGTGCCAGCAGCATCAGCGATTATGACACTGAAGCTTTCTTT; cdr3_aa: CASSISDYDTEAFF